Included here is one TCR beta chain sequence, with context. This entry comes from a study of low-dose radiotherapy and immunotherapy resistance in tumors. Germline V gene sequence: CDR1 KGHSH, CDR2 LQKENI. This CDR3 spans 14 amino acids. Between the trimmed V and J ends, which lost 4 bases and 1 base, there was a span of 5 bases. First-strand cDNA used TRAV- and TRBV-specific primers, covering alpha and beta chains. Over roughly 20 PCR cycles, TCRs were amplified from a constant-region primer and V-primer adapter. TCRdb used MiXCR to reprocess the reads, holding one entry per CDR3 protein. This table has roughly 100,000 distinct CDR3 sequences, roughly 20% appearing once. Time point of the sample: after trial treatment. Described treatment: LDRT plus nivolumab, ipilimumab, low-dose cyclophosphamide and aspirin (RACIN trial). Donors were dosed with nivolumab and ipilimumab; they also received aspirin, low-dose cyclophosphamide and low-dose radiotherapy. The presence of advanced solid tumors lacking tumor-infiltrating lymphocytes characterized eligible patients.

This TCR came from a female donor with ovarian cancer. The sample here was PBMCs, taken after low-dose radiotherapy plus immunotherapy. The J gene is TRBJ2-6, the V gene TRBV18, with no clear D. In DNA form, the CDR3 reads TGTGCCAGCTCACGATCATCTGGGGCCAACGTCCTGACTTTC. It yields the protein CASSRSSGANVLTF.